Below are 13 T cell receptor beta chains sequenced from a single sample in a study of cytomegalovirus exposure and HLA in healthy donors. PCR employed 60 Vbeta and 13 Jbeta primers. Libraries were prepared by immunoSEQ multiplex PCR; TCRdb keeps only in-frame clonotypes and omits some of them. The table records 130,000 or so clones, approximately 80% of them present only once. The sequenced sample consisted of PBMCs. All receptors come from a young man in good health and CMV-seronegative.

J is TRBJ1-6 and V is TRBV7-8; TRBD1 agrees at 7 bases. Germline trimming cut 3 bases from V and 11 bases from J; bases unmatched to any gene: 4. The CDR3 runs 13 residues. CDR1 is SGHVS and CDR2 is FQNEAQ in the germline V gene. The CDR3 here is CASSFTGEAPLHF. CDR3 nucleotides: TGTGCCAGCAGCTTCACAGGGGAAGCACCCCTCCACTTT.

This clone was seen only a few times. The CDR3, as DNA: TGTGCCAGCAGCTTGGGCGCCAGCGGGGGCTACACAGATACGCAGTATTTT. Protein sequence: CASSLGASGGYTDTQYF. V gene TRBV5-6 combines with J gene TRBJ2-3; TRBD2 aligns across 8 bases. This CDR3 contains 17 residues. Germline CDR1 is SGHDT and CDR2 is YYEEEE. The ends lost 0 bases at V and 2 bases at J; junction bases unmatched: 8.

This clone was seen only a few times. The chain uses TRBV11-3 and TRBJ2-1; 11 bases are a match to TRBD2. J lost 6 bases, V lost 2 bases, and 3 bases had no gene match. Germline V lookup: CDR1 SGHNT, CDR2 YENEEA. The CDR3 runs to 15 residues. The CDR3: CASSLSTSGGNEQFF. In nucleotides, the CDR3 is TGTGCCAGCAGCTTAAGTACTAGCGGGGGCAATGAGCAGTTCTTC.

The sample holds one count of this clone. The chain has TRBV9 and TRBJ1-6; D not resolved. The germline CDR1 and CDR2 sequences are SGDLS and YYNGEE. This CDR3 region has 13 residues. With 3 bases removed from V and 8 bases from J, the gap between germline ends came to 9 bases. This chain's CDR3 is CASSARFDSPLHF. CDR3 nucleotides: TGTGCCAGCAGCGCTAGATTCGATTCACCCCTCCACTTT. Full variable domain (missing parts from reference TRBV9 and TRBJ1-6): DSGVTQTPKHLITATGQRVTLRCSPRSGDLSVYWYQQSLDQGLQFLIQYYNGEERAKGNILERFSAQQFPDLHSELNLSSLELGDSALYFCASSARFDSPLHFGNGTRLTVT.

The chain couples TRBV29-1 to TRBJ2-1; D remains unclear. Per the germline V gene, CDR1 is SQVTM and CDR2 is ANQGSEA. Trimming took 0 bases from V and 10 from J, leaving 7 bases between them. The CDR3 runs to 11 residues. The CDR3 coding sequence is TGCAGCGTTGAAGATGGCATAGAGCAGTTCTTC. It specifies CSVEDGIEQFF.

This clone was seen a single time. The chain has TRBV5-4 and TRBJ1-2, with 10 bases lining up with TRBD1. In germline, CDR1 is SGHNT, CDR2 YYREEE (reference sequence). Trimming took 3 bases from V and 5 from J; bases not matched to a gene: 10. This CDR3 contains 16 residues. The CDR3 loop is CASSSGEGQGSYGYTF. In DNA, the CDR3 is TGTGCCAGCAGCTCAGGGGAGGGACAGGGGTCGTATGGCTACACCTTC.

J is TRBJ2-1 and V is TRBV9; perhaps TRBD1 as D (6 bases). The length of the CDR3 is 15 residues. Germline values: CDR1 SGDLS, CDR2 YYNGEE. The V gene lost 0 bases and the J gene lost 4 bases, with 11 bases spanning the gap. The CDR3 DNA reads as TGTGCCAGCAGCGTAGGGACAGTGAATTACAATGAGCAGTTCTTC. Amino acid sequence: CASSVGTVNYNEQFF.

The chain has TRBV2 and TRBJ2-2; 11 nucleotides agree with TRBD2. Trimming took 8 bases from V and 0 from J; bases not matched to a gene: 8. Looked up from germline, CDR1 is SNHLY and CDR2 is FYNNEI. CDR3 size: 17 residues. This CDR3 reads CASAGLAGGSNTGELFF. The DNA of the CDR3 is TGTGCCAGCGCTGGGCTAGCGGGGGGTTCGAACACCGGGGAGCTGTTTTTT.

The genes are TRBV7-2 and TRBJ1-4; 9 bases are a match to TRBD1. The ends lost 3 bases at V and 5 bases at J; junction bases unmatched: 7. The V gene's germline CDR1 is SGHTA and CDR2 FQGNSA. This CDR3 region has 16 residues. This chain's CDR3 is CASSLAPGTGNEKLFF. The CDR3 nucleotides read TGTGCCAGCAGCTTGGCTCCCGGGACAGGGAATGAAAAACTGTTTTTT.

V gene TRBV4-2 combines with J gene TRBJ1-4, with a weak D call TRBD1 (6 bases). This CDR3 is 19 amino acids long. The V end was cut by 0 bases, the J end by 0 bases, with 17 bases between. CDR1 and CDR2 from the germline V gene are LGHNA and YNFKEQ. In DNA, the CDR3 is TGTGCCAGCAGCCAAGATGTATCAGGGGTAAAGGCAACTAATGAAAAACTGTTTTTT. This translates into CASSQDVSGVKATNEKLFF.

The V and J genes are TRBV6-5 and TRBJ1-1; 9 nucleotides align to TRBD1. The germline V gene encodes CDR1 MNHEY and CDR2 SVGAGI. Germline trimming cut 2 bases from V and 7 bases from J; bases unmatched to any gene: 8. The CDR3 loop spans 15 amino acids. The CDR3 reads CASSYEDRGTGEAFF. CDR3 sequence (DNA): TGTGCCAGCAGTTACGAGGACAGGGGAACGGGTGAAGCTTTCTTT.

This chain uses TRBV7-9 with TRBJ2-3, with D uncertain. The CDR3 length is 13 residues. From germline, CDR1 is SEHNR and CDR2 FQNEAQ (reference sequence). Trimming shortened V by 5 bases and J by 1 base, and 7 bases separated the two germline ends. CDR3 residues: CASSPAGTDTQYF. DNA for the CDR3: TGTGCCAGCAGCCCCGCAGGCACAGATACGCAGTATTTT.

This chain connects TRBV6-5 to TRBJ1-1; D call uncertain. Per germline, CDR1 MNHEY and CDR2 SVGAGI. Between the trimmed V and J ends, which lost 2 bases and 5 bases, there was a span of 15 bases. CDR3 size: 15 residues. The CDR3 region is CASSYPGVPGTEAFF. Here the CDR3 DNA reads TGTGCCAGCAGTTACCCGGGTGTGCCGGGAACTGAAGCTTTCTTT.